This TCR beta chain was profiled in a study of response to subunit inactivated influenza vaccine. TCRdb reprocessed the RT-PCR reads with MiXCR, giving one entry per CDR3 protein. The data contain about 700,000 distinct CDR3 sequences, around 13% of them seen just once; the ten biggest clones take up 5.5% to 7%. V lost 0 bases, J lost 5 bases, and 8 bases stayed unmatched. The CDR3 is 16 amino acids. Germline V gene lookup returns CDR1 LNHNV and CDR2 YYDKDF (reference sequence). Study observations and caveats: T cells newly recruited by each seasonal influenza vaccination are few, the authors suggested.

On this clonotype itself: Its matching antigen is unknown.

The sample was PBMCs from blood, taken less than 15 days before vaccination. This receptor was taken from a man aged 50 to 59 who received an inactivated influenza vaccine. The V call is TRBV15, the J call TRBJ2-7; 9 positions agree with TRBD2. The CDR3: CATSRDVGGRGDEQYF. Written as DNA, the CDR3 is TGTGCCACCAGCAGAGATGTTGGCGGGAGGGGGGACGAGCAGTACTTC.